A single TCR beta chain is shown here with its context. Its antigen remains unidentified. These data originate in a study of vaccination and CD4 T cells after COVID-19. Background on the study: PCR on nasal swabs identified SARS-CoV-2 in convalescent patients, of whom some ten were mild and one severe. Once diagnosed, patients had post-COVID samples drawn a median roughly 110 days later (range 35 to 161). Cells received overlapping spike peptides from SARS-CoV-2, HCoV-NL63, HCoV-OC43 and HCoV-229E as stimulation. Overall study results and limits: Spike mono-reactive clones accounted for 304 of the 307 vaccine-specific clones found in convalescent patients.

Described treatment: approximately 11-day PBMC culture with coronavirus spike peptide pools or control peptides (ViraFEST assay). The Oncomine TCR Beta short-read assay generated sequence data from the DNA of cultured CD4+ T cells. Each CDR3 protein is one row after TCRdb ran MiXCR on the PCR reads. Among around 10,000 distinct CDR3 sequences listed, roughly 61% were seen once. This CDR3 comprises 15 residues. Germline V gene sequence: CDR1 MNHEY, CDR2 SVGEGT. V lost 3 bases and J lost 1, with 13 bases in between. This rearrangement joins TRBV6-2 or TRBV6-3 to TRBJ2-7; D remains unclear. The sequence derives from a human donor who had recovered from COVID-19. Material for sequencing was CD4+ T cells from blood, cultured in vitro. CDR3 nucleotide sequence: TGTGCCAGCAGTTATTCGGCAGGCTCATCCTACGAGCAGTACTTC. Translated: CASSYSAGSSYEQYF.